This T cell receptor (beta chain) comes out of a study of blood T cell repertoires in COVID-19. Using immunoSEQ multiplex PCR, the repertoire was profiled, and TCRdb retains in-frame clones only, with some absent. The data contain 150,000 to 200,000 clones, roughly 85% of them singletons. V was pared by 0 bases and J by 9 bases, with 11 bases of the junction left unmatched. CDR3 length: 16 amino acids. Germline CDR1 is LGHNA and CDR2 is YSLEER. Sequencing input: peripheral blood. The TCR sequence derives from a woman in her twenties or thirties with acute or convalescent COVID-19. The chain joins TRBV4-3 to TRBJ2-1, with 7 nucleotides matching TRBD1. The CDR3, as DNA: TGCGCCAGCAGCCAAGAAGGGACAGCCCCCGGCCGTGAGCAGTTCTTC. Encoded protein: CASSQEGTAPGREQFF.